This T cell receptor beta chain was sequenced for a study of blood T cells in healthy people across ages. The germline V and J ends were trimmed by 0 bases and 6 bases, with 12 bases remaining between them. The CDR3 runs 15 residues. This clonotype turned up a few times. Its antigen is as yet unknown. Primed by a sample-barcoded 5' primer and a J-beta primer mix, a second PCR proceeded for 7 to 11 cycles. TCRdb recomputed calls from the 5' RACE reads with MiXCR, one row per CDR3 protein. The repertoire holds over 1,200,000 distinct CDR3 sequences, with approximately 59% as singletons. Study findings and constraints: Higher naive T cell percentage went strongly together with higher TCR beta diversity.

Material for sequencing was blood. This chain joins TRBV12-3 or TRBV12-4 and TRBJ1-5, with D perhaps matching TRBD1 (5 bases). This TCR was recovered from a man aged 18-30 years in good health. This chain's CDR3 is CASSLAQAGVQPQHF. CDR3 in DNA: TGTGCCAGCAGTTTAGCACAGGCGGGAGTTCAGCCCCAGCATTTT.